The 27 T cell receptor beta chains below all came from one sample that was sequenced in a study of CXCR3-negative and CXCR3-positive naive CD8 T cells. Via 5' RACE with UMI labels, TRB cDNA libraries were prepared. TCRdb re-called the 5' RACE reads; every CDR3 protein appears as one record, without DNA. The record lists 90,000 to 150,000 distinct CDR3 sequences, of which the ten most abundant hold approximately 0.38%. General study findings and limits: Hydrophobicity of TRB CDR3s was greater in CXCR3-positive naive cells than in CXCR3-negative naive cells.

These receptors have no known antigen. The sequencing sample was made of naive CXCR3+ CD8+ T cells from blood. Described subset: CD45RO-CCR7+CD27+CD95- naive CD8+ T cells expressing CXCR3 (TNR3+). The receptors come from a human donor in good health. Some clones in this sample may be carry-over from other donors' samples.

The chain recombines TRBV7-9 with TRBJ1-2. Germline V gene sequence: CDR1 SEHNR, CDR2 FQNEAQ (reference sequence). The CDR3 loop spans 13 amino acids. This CDR3 is CASSPYGSRGYTF. Full variable domain (remainder filled in from reference TRBV7-9 and TRBJ1-2): DTGVSQNPRHKITKRGQNVTFRCDPISEHNRLYWYRQTLGQGPEFLTYFQNEAQLEKSRLLSDRFSAERPKGSFSTLEIQRTEQGDSAMYLCASSPYGSRGYTFGSGTRLTVV.

CDR3 residues: CASSSWSSRETQYF. The chain links TRBV7-2 to TRBJ2-5. The CDR3 contains 14 residues. CDR1 and CDR2 from the germline V gene are SGHTA and FQGNSA. Together with reference TRBV7-2 and TRBJ2-5, the CDR3 gives the full variable domain: GAGVSQSPSNKVTEKGKDVELRCDPISGHTALYWYRQSLGQGLEFLIYFQGNSAPDKSGLPSDRFSAERTGGSVSTLTIQRTQQEDSAVYLCASSSWSSRETQYFGPGTRLLVL.

The rearrangement links TRBV11-3 to TRBJ2-5; TCRdb outputs TRBD1, but without DNA this stays unchecked. Germline CDR1 reads SGHNT; CDR2 reads YENEEA. This CDR3 has 15 residues. CDR3 sequence reads: CASSSAEDRGETQYF.

V is TRBV20-1 and J is TRBJ1-6. Germline assignment: CDR1 DFQATT and CDR2 SNEGSKA (reference sequence). The CDR3 extends over 19 amino acids. CDR3 protein: CSARDLEGGETFHNSPLHF.

Here the CDR3 reads CASSRFGYNEQFF. The rearrangement uses TRBV28 and TRBJ2-1. The CDR3 is 13 amino acids. CDR1 and CDR2 from the germline V gene are MDHEN and SYDVKM. Filled out from reference TRBV28 and TRBJ2-1, the complete variable domain reads DVKVTQSSRYLVKRTGEKVFLECVQDMDHENMFWYRQDPGLGLRLIYFSYDVKMKEKGDIPEGYSVSREKKERFSLILESASTNQTSMYLCASSRFGYNEQFFGPGTRLTVL.

This rearrangement joins TRBV27 to TRBJ2-4; as DNA is missing, the TRBD2 call by TCRdb cannot be tested. The CDR3 length is 16 residues. Germline V gives CDR1 MNHEY, CDR2 SMNVEV (reference sequence). This chain's CDR3 is CASRARSGGRENIQYF.

The chain links TRBV29-1 to TRBJ1-2. Germline V gene lookup returns CDR1 SQVTM and CDR2 ANQGSEA. This CDR3 is 11 amino acids long. The CDR3 sequence: CSVDESDRRTF. The full variable domain, in which reference TRBV29-1 and TRBJ1-2 provide the parts outside the CDR3, is SAVISQKPSRDICQRGTSLTIQCQVDSQVTMMFWYRQQPGQSLTLIATANQGSEATYESGFVIDKFPISRPNLTFSTLTVSNMSPEDSSIYLCSVDESDRRTFGSGTRLTVV.

This sequence joins TRBV30 and TRBJ1-1; the D gene TCRdb calls, TRBD1, cannot be checked with no DNA. Looked up from germline, CDR1 is GTSNPN and CDR2 is SVGIG (reference sequence). This CDR3 has 17 residues. The CDR3 is CAWSNSTGGTLGTEAFF.

The chain combines TRBV21-1 with TRBJ2-1. TRBV21-1 is classified as a pseudogene. This CDR3 has 16 amino acids. Here the CDR3 reads CASSKCNRSSYNEQFF.

V is TRBV28 and J is TRBJ2-1; checking the TCRdb D call of TRBD2 is not possible without DNA. The CDR3 runs 16 residues. Germline CDR1 and CDR2: MDHEN and SYDVKM. The chain's CDR3 is CASSSPLAGVLDEQFF.

The chain combines TRBV29-1 with TRBJ2-7; the D gene TCRdb calls, TRBD1, cannot be checked with no DNA. The CDR3 is 12 residues long. Germline V gives CDR1 SQVTM, CDR2 ANQGSEA. The CDR3 sequence is CSVAGITYEQYF.

V usage is TRBV27 and J usage is TRBJ2-5; without DNA, the TCRdb call of TRBD2 cannot be checked. The CDR3 loop spans 15 amino acids. In germline, CDR1 is MNHEY, CDR2 SMNVEV (reference sequence). CDR3 protein: CASSLDTSGRETQYF.

This chain connects TRBV10-3 to TRBJ2-1. CDR1 ENHRY and CDR2 SYGVKD come from the germline V gene. The CDR3 loop spans 16 amino acids. The CDR3 spells CAISTRSGSAYNEQFF.

This sequence joins TRBV7-9 and TRBJ2-1; as DNA is missing, the TRBD2 call by TCRdb cannot be tested. Germline V gene data show CDR1 as SEHNR and CDR2 as FQNEAQ (reference sequence). The CDR3 runs 16 residues. The CDR3 protein is CASSTRTSGRGHEQFF.

CDR3 protein: CSVGLGGNTEAFF. The chain employs TRBV29-1 and TRBJ1-1; TCRdb's D gene call, TRBD1, goes unchecked for lack of DNA. The CDR3 length is 13 residues. Germline CDR1 SQVTM, CDR2 ANQGSEA. The variable domain in full, with the rest retrieved from reference TRBV29-1 and TRBJ1-1, is SAVISQKPSRDICQRGTSLTIQCQVDSQVTMMFWYRQQPGQSLTLIATANQGSEATYESGFVIDKFPISRPNLTFSTLTVSNMSPEDSSIYLCSVGLGGNTEAFFGQGTRLTVV.

This chain uses TRBV12-3 or TRBV12-4 with TRBJ1-2; without DNA, the TCRdb call of TRBD1 cannot be checked. The CDR3 consists of 14 residues. CDR3 protein: CASRDNLRFYGYTF.

V is TRBV7-9 and J is TRBJ2-3; checking the TCRdb D call of TRBD2 is not possible without DNA. CDR3 length: 15 amino acids. The germline V gene encodes CDR1 SEHNR and CDR2 FQNEAQ (reference sequence). The CDR3 here is CASSFGGRFGDTQYF.

V and J are TRBV20-1 and TRBJ2-7; there is no DNA to check the TCRdb D call of TRBD1. The CDR3 spans 13 residues. Germline V gene data show CDR1 as DFQATT and CDR2 as SNEGSKA (reference sequence). The CDR3 reads CSAREGTDYEQYF.

V is TRBV20-1 and J is TRBJ2-3; TCRdb outputs TRBD1, but without DNA this stays unchecked. CDR1 and CDR2 (germline): DFQATT, SNEGSKA (reference sequence). The CDR3 is 17 amino acids. The CDR3 loop is CSADPLGGTTSTDTQYF.

The chain links TRBV6-6 to TRBJ2-1; checking the TCRdb D call of TRBD2 is not possible without DNA. The CDR3 is 14 amino acids. The germline V gene has CDR1 MNHNY and CDR2 SVGAGI (reference sequence). CDR3 region: CASSSGPNYNEQFF.

CDR3 protein: CASSLGGQALNTEAFF. The gene calls are TRBV5-1 and TRBJ1-1; lacking DNA, the TRBD1 call made by TCRdb goes unchecked. CDR3 length equals 16 residues. Germline CDR1 reads SGHRS; CDR2 reads YFSETQ.

The chain recombines TRBV19 with TRBJ1-1; as DNA is missing, the TRBD1 call by TCRdb cannot be tested. Germline lookup yields CDR1 LNHDA and CDR2 SQIVND (reference sequence). The CDR3 has 13 amino acids. The chain's CDR3 is CASTWGVNTEAFF.

The rearrangement links TRBV5-6 to TRBJ1-2. The CDR3 is made up of 14 amino acids. Per the germline V gene, CDR1 is SGHDT and CDR2 is YYEEEE. CDR3 region: CASSLVERRYGYTF.

The chain employs TRBV7-2 and TRBJ2-7. The CDR3 consists of 13 residues. The germline gives CDR1 SGHTA, CDR2 FQGNSA. The chain's CDR3 is CASSLERLYEQYF.

The V gene is TRBV12-3 or TRBV12-4, the J gene TRBJ2-1. This CDR3 comprises 14 residues. This chain's CDR3 is CASSFISATSEQFF.

The J gene is TRBJ2-1, the V gene TRBV7-9; TCRdb's D call, TRBD1, is unchecked because there is no DNA. There are 15 residues in the CDR3. Germline CDR1 SEHNR, CDR2 FQNEAQ (reference sequence). CDR3 protein: CASSLDFGGGNEQFF.

The gene calls are TRBV6-8 and TRBJ2-7; TCRdb outputs TRBD1, but without DNA this stays unchecked. The CDR3 is made up of 14 amino acids. Germline V lookup: CDR1 MNHGY, CDR2 SAAAGT. CDR3 in amino acids: CARIGDGASYEQYF.